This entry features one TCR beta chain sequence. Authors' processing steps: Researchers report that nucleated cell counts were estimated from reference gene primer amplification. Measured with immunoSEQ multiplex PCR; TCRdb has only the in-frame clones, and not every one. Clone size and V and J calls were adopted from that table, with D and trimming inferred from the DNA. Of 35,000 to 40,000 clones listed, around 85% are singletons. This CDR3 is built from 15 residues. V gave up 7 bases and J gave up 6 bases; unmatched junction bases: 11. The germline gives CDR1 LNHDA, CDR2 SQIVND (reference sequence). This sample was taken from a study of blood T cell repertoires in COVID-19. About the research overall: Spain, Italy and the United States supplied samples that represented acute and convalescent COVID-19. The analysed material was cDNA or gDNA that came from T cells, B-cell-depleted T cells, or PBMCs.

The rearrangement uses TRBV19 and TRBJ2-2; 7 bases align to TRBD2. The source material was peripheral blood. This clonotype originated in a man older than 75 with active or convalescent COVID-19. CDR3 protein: CASNARTRGAGELFF. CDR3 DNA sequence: TGTGCCAGTAACGCGCGGACTCGGGGGGCCGGGGAGCTGTTTTTT.